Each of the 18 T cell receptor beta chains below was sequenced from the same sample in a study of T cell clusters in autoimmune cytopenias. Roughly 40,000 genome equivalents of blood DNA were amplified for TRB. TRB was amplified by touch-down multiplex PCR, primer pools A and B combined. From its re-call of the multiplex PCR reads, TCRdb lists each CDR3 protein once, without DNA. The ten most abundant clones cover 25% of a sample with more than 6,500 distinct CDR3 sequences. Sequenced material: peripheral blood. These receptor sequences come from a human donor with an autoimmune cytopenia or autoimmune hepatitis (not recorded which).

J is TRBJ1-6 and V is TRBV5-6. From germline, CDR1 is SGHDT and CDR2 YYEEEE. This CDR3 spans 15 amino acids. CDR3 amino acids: CASSLEEGYNSPLHF.

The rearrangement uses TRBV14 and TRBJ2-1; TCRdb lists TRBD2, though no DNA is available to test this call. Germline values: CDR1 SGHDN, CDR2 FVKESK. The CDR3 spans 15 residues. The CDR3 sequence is CASSQALAGGNEQFF.

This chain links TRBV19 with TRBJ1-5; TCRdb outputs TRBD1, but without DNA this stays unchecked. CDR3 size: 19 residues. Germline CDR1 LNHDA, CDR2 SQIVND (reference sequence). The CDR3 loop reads CASRPRIPRTGLGWQPQHF.

The CDR3 spells CSARAPGTIRDTQYF. This chain joins TRBV20-1 and TRBJ2-3; TCRdb's assignment of TRBD1 cannot be checked, as there is no DNA. Germline values: CDR1 DFQATT, CDR2 SNEGSKA (reference sequence). CDR3 length: 15 amino acids.

The CDR3 spells CAIKRQGSDGYTF. V is TRBV10-3 and J is TRBJ1-2; with no DNA, the TCRdb D assignment of TRBD1 cannot be verified. The CDR3 contains 13 residues. Per germline, CDR1 ENHRY and CDR2 SYGVKD.

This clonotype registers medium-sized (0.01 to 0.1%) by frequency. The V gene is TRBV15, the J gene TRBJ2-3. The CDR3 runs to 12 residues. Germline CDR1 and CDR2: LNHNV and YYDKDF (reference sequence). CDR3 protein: CATSIAADTQYF.

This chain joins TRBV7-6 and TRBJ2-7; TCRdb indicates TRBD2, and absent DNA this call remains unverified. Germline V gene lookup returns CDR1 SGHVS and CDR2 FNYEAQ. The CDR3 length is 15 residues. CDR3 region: CASSPGTSGYYEQYF.

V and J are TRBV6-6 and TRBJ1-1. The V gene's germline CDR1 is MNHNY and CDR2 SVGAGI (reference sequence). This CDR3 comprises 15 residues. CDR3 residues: CASSYAGSINTEAFF.

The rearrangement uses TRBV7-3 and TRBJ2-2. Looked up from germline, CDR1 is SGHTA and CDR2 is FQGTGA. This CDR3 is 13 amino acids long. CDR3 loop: CASSSTGGGELFF.

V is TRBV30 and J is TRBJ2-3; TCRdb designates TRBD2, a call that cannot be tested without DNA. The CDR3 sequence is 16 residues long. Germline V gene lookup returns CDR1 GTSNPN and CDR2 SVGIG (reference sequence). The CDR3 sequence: CAWTPPSGRRSDTQYF.

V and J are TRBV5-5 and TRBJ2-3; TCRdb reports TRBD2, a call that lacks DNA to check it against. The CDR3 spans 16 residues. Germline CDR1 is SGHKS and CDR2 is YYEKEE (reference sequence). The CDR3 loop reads CASSLLAGGITDTQYF. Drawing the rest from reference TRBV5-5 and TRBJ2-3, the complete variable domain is DAGVTQSPTHLIKTRGQQVTLRCSPISGHKSVSWYQQVLGQGPQFIFQYYEKEERGRGNFPDRFSARQFPNYSSELNVNALLLGDSALYLCASSLLAGGITDTQYFGPGTRLTVL.

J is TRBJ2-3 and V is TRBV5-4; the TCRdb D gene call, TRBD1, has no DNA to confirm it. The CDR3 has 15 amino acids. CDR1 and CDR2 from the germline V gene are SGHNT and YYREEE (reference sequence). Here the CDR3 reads CASSLDPGPTDTQYF.

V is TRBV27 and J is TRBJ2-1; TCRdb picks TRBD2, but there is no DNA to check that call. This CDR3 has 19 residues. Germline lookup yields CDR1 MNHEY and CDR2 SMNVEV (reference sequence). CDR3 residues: CASSLSSLGLAGENNEQFF.

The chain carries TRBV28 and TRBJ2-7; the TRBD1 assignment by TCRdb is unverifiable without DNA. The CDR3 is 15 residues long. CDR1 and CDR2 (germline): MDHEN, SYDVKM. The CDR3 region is CASSTRTVHSYEQYF.

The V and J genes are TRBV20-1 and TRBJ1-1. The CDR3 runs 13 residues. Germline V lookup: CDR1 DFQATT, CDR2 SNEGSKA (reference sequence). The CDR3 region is CSARSSVNTEAFF.

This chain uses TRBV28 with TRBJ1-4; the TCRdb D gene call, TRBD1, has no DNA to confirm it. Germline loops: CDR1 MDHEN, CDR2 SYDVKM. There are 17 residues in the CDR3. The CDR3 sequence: CASRDRGPSATNEKLFF.

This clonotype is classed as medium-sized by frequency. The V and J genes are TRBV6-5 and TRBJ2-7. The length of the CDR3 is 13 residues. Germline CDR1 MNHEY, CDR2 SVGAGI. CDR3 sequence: CASSYGGSYEQYF.

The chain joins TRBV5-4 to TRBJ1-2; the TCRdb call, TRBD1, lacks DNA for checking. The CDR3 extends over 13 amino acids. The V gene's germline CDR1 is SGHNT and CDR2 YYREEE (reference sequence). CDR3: CASSVTGLYGYTF.